This T cell receptor (beta chain) stems from a study of blood T cells in healthy people across ages. Healthy Caucasian individuals from Russia aged about 6 to 90 were enrolled as donors. The authors drew about 10 milliliters of peripheral blood from each donor. Primed by a sample-barcoded 5' primer and a J-beta primer mix, a second PCR proceeded for 7 to 11 cycles. TCRdb independently ran MiXCR on the 5' RACE reads; one entry per CDR3 protein. The table includes about a million distinct CDR3 sequences, around 54% detected once. The length of the CDR3 is 14 residues. CDR1 and CDR2 from the germline V gene are SQVTM and ANQGSEA. This clonotype has a handful of counts. One end of the junction is discordant with germline, which a read error may explain.

V is TRBV29-1 and J is TRBJ2-7; D is perhaps TRBD1 (6 bases). The TCR was taken from a woman aged 60 to 75 in good health. Sequencing was carried out using blood. The CDR3 spells CSVEGQSDSYEQYF. CDR3 nucleotides: TGCAGCGTGGAAGGACAGAGCGACTCCTACGAGCAGTACTTC.